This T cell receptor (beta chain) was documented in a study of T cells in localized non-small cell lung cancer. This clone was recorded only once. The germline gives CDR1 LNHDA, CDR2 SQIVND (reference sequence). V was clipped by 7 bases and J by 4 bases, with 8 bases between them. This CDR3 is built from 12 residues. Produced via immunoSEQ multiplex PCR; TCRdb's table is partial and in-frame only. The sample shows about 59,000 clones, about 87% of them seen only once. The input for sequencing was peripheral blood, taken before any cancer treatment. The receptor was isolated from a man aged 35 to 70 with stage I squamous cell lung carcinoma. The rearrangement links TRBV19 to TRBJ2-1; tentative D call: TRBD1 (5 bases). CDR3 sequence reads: CASNQGYNEQFF. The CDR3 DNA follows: TGTGCCAGTAACCAGGGATACAATGAGCAGTTCTTC.